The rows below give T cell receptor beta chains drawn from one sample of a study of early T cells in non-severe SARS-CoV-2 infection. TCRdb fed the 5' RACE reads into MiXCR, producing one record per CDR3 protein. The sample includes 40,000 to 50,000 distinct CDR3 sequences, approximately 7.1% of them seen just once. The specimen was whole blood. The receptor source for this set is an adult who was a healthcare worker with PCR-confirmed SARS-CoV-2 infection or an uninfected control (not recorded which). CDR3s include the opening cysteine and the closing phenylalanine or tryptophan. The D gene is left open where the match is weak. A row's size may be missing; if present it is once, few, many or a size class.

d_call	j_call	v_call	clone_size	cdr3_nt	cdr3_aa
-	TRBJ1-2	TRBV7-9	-	TGTGCCAGCAGCGGTAATGGGGGACGGAGAGTATATGGCTACACCTTC	CASSGNGGRRVYGYTF
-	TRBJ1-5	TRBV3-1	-	TGTGCCAGCAGCCAAGGCAGGGTTTACAGCAATCAGCCCCAGCATTTT	CASSQGRVYSNQPQHF
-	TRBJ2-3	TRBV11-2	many	TGTGCCAGCAGCCCCCGAGGGGTCTCGGATACGCAGTATTTT	CASSPRGVSDTQYF
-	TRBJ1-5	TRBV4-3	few	TGCGCCAGCAGCCAAGATCGGGGGTTAAATCAGCCCCAGCATTTT	CASSQDRGLNQPQHF
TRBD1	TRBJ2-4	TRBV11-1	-	TGTGCCAGCAGCCCCGCTGGACAGGGAATAAACATTCAGTACTTC	CASSPAGQGINIQYF
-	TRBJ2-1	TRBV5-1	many	TGCGCCAGCAGTGGTAGCCGCTCCTACAATGAGCAGTTCTTC	CASSGSRSYNEQFF
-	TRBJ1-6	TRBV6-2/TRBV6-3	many	TGTGCCAGCAGTTCTCGACCGGGATCACCCCTCCACTTT	CASSSRPGSPLHF
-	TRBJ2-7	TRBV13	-	TGTGCCAGCAGCCATAGCAGTTCCTACGAGCAGTACTTC	CASSHSSSYEQYF
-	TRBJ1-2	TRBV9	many	TGTGCCAGCAGCGCGACACCATTGCTCTCGGGCTACACCTTC	CASSATPLLSGYTF
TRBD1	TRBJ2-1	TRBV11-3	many	TGTGCCAGCAGCCCCGGACAGGGGGCTTGGGACTATGGGAGTGAGCAGTTCTTC	CASSPGQGAWDYGSEQFF
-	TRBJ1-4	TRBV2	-	TGTGCCAGCAGAGCGGGGACAACTAATGAAAAACTGTTTTTT	CASRAGTTNEKLFF
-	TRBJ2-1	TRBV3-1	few	TGTGCCAGCAGCCAAGATAGGCAGGCGAGCTCCTACAATGAGCAGTTCTTC	CASSQDRQASSYNEQFF
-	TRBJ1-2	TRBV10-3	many	TGTGCCATCAGTGAGCGGGGGACGGACTATGGCTACACCTTC	CAISERGTDYGYTF
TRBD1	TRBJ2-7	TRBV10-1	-	TGCGCCAGCAGTGAGGGCTCAGGGGGCATGAACGAGCAGTACTTC	CASSEGSGGMNEQYF
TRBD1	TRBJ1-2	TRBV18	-	TGTGCCAGCTCACAGGGACTGGACAGGAACTATGGCTACACCTTC	CASSQGLDRNYGYTF
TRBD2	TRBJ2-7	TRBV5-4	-	TGTGCCAGCAGCCAACTAGCGGGGGGCCCCCTCTGGGAGCAGTACTTC	CASSQLAGGPLWEQYF
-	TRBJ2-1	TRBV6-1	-	TGTGCCATCAAACGGTTTCTCGAGCAGTTCTTC	CAIKRFLEQFF
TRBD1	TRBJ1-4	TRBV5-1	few	TGCGCCAGCAGCAGGGGGACAGGTTATGAAAAACTGTTTTTT	CASSRGTGYEKLFF
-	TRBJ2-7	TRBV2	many	TGTGCCAGTTCCCGGGGGGCCCCCTACGAGCAGTACTTC	CASSRGAPYEQYF
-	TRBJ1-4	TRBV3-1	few	TGTGCCAGCAGCCCCATAAGGGAGGGCGAAAAACTGTTTTTT	CASSPIREGEKLFF
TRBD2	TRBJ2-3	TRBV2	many	TGTGCCAGCAGCGAGGCCCAGCGGGGTAGAGATACGCAGTATTTT	CASSEAQRGRDTQYF
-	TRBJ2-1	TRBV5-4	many	TGTGCCAGCAGCGGTGACAGAGAACCCTACAATGAGCAGTTCTTC	CASSGDREPYNEQFF
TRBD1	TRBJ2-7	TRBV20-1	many	TGCAGTGCTAGAGCAACCGGGACAGGGGATTACGGGCAGTACTTC	CSARATGTGDYGQYF
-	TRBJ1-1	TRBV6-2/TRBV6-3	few	TGTGCCAGCAAAACACCTGGGGACACTGAAGCTTTCTTT	CASKTPGDTEAFF
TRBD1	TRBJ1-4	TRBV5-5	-	TGTGCCAGCAGGCCGGGACAGACTAATGAAAAACTGTTTTTT	CASRPGQTNEKLFF
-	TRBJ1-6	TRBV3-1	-	TGTGCCAGCAGCCAAGATATTCCGTTGTCACCCCTCCACTTT	CASSQDIPLSPLHF
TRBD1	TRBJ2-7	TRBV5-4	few	TGTGCCAGCAGTTTGATGGGACAGGGGACCGAGCAGTACTTC	CASSLMGQGTEQYF
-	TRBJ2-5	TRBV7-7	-	TGTGCTAGTGGAGTAGGCGAGACCCAGTACTTC	CASGVGETQYF
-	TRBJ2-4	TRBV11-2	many	TGTGCCAGCAGCTTATCAGGGGGGGATACCAAAAACATTCAGTACTTC	CASSLSGGDTKNIQYF
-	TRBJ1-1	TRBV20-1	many	TGCAGTGCTGGAAAGGGCACCTTGAACACTGAAGCTTTCTTT	CSAGKGTLNTEAFF
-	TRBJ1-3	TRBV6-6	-	TGTGCCAGCGTATTCTCTGGAAACACCATATATTTT	CASVFSGNTIYF
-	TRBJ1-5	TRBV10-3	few	TGTGCCATCAGCTCTGGAGGCCAGCCCCAGCATTTT	CAISSGGQPQHF
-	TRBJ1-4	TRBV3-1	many	TGTGCCAGCAGCCAGGGGGAAAAACTGTTTTTT	CASSQGEKLFF
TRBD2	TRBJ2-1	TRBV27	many	TGTGCCAGCAGTACCTCAACTAGCGGGGGCTACAATGAGCAGTTCTTC	CASSTSTSGGYNEQFF
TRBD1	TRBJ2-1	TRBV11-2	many	TGTGCCAGCAGCCCCCTACGGGGACAGGGATACAATGAGCAGTTCTTC	CASSPLRGQGYNEQFF
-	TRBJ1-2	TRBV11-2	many	TGTGCCAGCAGCTTAGATCCGGGGGGCGGAGGCTACACCTTC	CASSLDPGGGGYTF
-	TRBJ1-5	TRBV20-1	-	TGCAGTGCTAGAGGGCCCTTGAGCAATCAGCCCCAGCATTTT	CSARGPLSNQPQHF
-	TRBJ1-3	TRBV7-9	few	TGTGCCAGCAACCCTTTGCCGACAGGACCTGGAAACACCATATATTTT	CASNPLPTGPGNTIYF
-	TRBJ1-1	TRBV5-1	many	TGCGCCAGCAGCTTGGAGGCACCGACTAGCGCTGAAGCTTTCTTT	CASSLEAPTSAEAFF
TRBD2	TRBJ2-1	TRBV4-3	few	TGCGCCAGCAGCCAAGATGCGGGGGGCTCCTACAATGAGCAGTTCTTC	CASSQDAGGSYNEQFF
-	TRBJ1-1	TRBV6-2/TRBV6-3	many	TGTGCCAGCAGGGAACCACAGAACACTGAAGCTTTCTTT	CASREPQNTEAFF
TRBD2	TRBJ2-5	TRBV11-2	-	TGTGCCAGCAGGCCCTCCGGGACTAGCGGGGAAGAGACCCAGTACTTC	CASRPSGTSGEETQYF
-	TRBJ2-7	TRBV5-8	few	TGTGCCAGCAGTCGTCGGGGCCCGTACGAGCAGTACTTC	CASSRRGPYEQYF
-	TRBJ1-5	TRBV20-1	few	TGCAGTGCTAGAGATCACCCTAATCAGCCCCAGCATTTT	CSARDHPNQPQHF
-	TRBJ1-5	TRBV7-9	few	TGTGCCAGCAGCTTAGGGAGGACTAGCAATCAGCCCCAGCATTTT	CASSLGRTSNQPQHF
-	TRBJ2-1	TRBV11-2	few	TGTGCCAGCAGCTCCCTGGGTGGCGAGCAGTTCTTC	CASSSLGGEQFF
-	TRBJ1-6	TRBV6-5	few	TGTGCCAGCAGTTACTCCTATAATTCACCCCTCCACTTT	CASSYSYNSPLHF
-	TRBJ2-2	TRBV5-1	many	TGCGCCAGCAGCTTGAGTGGATACACCGGGGAGCTGTTTTTT	CASSLSGYTGELFF
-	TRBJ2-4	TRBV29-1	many	TGCAGCGTTAGGGACGGAGGAGGCAAAAACATTCAGTACTTC	CSVRDGGGKNIQYF
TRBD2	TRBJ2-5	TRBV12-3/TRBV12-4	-	TGTGCCAGCAGTTTCTCGGGCGGGGGCCAAGAGACCCAGTACTTC	CASSFSGGGQETQYF
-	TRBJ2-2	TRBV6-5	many	TGTGCCAGCACCACAATTGGGTCCCTAGACACCGGGGAGCTGTTTTTT	CASTTIGSLDTGELFF
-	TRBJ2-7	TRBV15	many	TGTGCCACCAGCCGGACACGGGTTACCTACGAGCAGTACTTC	CATSRTRVTYEQYF
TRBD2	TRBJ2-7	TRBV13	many	TGTGCCAGCAGCTTACTAGCGGGGAGCTCCTACGAGCAGTACTTC	CASSLLAGSSYEQYF
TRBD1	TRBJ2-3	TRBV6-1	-	TGTGCCAGCAGTTGGTACAGGGGGAGTACTAGCACAGATACGCAGTATTTT	CASSWYRGSTSTDTQYF
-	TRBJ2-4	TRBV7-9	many	TGTGCCAGCAGCTTAGATGCAGGCAGGAAAAACATTCAGTACTTC	CASSLDAGRKNIQYF